This T cell receptor (beta chain) emerged from a study of T cell responses to AZD1222 COVID-19 vaccine. Some second doses came at about 4 weeks and others at about 12 weeks; these were pooled. Measured with immunoSEQ multiplex PCR; TCRdb has only the in-frame clones, and not every one. The sample holds 150,000 to 200,000 clones, 91% seen once. Germline V gene lookup returns CDR1 MNHEY and CDR2 SVGEGT. The CDR3 runs to 14 residues. The V end lost 6 bases, the J end lost 0 bases, and 11 bases lay between the germline ends. The receptor comes from an adult who received the AZD1222 COVID-19 vaccine. The sequencing here drew on peripheral blood, taken 28 days after the second AZD1222 dose. The chain carries TRBV6-2 or TRBV6-3 and TRBJ1-1; D uncertain. Here the CDR3 reads CASSTHLMNTEAFF. In DNA form, the CDR3 reads TGTGCCAGCAGCACGCACTTAATGAACACTGAAGCTTTCTTT.